The source of this TCR beta chain is a study of follicular helper T cells after annual influenza vaccination. Study-wide findings and caveats: Rare clonotypes were missed; only roughly 9.5-23% of cells gave TCRB.

The assay was immunoSEQ multiplex PCR, and TCRdb's table has in-frame clones only and misses some. The sample has several thousand clones; around 82% are singletons. Time point meaning: 2014-2015 season, pre-vaccination. No donor had influenza vaccine in the prior 6 months; all lived in the community. ICOS+CD38+ and ICOS-CD38- fractions were sorted from non-naive CD4+CXCR5+PD-1+ cells. Trimming took off 0 bases at V and 1 base at J, with 8 bases between the two ends. There are 14 residues in the CDR3. CDR1 SGDLS and CDR2 YYNGEE come from the germline V gene. Worth noting for this clone: The target antigen is unknown.

The rearrangement links TRBV9 to TRBJ2-7; the D gene is possibly TRBD1 (6 bases). The specimen was CXCR5+ CD38- circulating T follicular helper cells from blood, collected on the day of influenza vaccination. The subset was: circulating Tfh, non-naive CD4+CXCR5+PD-1+ (ICOS+CD38+ or ICOS-CD38-). The clonotype comes from an adult who received the influenza vaccine. CDR3 sequence: CASSVEGGSYEQYF. The CDR3 coding sequence is TGTGCCAGCAGCGTAGAAGGGGGATCCTACGAGCAGTACTTC.